This TCR beta chain originates from a study of cytomegalovirus exposure and HLA in healthy donors. Study-wide findings and caveats: A further, later analysis showed that HLA-associated TCR beta chains (compared with equally common others) were more clonally expanded. Per published accounts, TCR beta sequences correctly predicted the HLA-A and HLA-B alleles of most subjects. Later work found most CMV-associated TCR beta chains apparently HLA-restricted.

This CDR3 comprises 16 residues. Germline V CDR1 and CDR2: WNHNN, SYGVQD (reference sequence). Trimming removed 7 bases from V and 8 bases from J; junction bases left unmatched: 18. Worth noting for this clone: Its target is unknown.

The PCR made use of 60 Vbeta and 13 Jbeta primers. Using immunoSEQ multiplex PCR, the repertoire was profiled, and TCRdb retains in-frame clones only, with some absent. The sample lists around 190,000 clones, around 73% occurring once. The chain is built from TRBV10-1 and TRBJ2-5; 8 bases are a match to TRBD2. This clonotype originated in a woman in her 30s in good health and CMV-seronegative. The sample was PBMCs. CDR3 amino acids: CASTPPLLAVPETQYF. The CDR3 DNA reads TGCGCCAGCACACCTCCTCTACTAGCGGTCCCAGAAACCCAGTACTTC.